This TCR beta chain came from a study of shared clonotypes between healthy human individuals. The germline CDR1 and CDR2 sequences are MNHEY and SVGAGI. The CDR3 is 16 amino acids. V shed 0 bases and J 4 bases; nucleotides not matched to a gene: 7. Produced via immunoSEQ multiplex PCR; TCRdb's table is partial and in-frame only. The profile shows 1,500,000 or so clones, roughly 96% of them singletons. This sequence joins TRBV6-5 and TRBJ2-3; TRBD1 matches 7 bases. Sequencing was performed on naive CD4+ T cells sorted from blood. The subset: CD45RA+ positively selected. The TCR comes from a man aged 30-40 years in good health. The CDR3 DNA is TGTGCCAGCAGTTACTCAAGAGGGGGCGAGGCAGATACGCAGTATTTT. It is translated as CASSYSRGGEADTQYF.